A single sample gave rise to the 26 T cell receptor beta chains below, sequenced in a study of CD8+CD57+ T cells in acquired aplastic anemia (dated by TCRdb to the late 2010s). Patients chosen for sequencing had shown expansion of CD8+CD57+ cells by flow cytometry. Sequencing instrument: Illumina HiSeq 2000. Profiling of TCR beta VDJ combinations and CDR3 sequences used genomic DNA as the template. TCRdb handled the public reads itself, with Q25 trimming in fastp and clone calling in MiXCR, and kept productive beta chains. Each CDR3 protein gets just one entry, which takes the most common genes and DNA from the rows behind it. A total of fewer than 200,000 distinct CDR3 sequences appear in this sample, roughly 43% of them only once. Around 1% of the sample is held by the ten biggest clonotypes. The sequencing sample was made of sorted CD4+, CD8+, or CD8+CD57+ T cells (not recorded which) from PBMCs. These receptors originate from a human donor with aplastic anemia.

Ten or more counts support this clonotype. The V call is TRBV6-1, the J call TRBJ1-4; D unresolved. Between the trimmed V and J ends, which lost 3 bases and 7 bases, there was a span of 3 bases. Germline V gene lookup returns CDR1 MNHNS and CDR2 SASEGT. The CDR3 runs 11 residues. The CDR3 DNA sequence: TGTGCCAGCAGTGATCGTGAAAAACTGTTTTTT. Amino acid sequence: CASSDREKLFF.

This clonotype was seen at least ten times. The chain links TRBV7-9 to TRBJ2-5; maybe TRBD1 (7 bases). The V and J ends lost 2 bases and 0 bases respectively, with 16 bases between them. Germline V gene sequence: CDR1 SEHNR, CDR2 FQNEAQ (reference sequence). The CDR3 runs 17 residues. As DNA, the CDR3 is TGTGCCAGCAGCTTACAGGGGGGCCCATCGTACCAAGAGACCCAGTACTTC. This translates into CASSLQGGPSYQETQYF.

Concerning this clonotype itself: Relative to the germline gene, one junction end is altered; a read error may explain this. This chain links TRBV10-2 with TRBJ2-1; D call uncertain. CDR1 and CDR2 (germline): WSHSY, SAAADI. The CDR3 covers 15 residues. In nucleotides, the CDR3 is TGTGCCAGCAGCGTAGTGAGCGCTGAGTACAATGAGCAGTTCTTC. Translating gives CASSVVSAEYNEQFF.

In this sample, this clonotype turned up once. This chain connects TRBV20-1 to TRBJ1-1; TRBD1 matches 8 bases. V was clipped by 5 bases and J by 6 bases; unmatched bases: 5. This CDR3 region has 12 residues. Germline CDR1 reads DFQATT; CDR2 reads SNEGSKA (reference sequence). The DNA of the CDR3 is TGCAGTGCTTTTACAGGGGGATCTGAAGCTTTCTTT. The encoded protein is CSAFTGGSEAFF.

The CDR3 spells CASSPGADSYEQYF. The CDR3 nucleotides read TGCGCCAGTTCTCCCGGGGCGGACTCCTACGAGCAGTACTTC. J is TRBJ2-7 and V is TRBV5-1; D may correspond to TRBD1 or TRBD2 (5 bases each). V shed 8 bases and J shed 0 bases, with 15 bases lying between them. CDR1 is SGHRS and CDR2 is YFSETQ in the germline V gene. The CDR3 is 14 residues long.

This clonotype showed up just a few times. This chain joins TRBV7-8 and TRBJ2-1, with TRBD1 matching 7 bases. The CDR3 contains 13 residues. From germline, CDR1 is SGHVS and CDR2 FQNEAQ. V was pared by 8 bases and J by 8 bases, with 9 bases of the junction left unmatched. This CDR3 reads CASGWTGRDEQFF. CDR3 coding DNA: TGTGCCAGCGGTTGGACAGGAAGGGATGAGCAGTTCTTC.

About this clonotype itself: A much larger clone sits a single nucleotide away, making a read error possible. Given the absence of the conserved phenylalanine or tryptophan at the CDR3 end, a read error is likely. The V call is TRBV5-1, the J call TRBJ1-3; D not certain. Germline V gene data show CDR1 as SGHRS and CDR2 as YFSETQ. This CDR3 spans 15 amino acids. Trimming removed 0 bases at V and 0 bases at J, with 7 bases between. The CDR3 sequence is CASSLGASSGNTIYS. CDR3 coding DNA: TGCGCCAGCAGCTTGGGGGCGAGCTCTGGAAACACCATATATTCT.

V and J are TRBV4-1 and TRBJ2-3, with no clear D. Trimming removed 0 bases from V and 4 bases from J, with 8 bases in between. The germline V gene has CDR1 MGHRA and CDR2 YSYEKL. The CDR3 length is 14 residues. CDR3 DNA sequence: TGCGCCAGCAGCCAAGAACGCCTCGCAGATACGCAGTATTTT. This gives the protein CASSQERLADTQYF.

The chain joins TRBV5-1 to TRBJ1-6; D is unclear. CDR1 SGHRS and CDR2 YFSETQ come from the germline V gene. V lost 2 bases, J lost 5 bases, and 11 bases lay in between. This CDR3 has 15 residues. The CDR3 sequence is CASSLGIANNSPLHF. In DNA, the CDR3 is TGCGCCAGCAGCTTAGGAATAGCCAATAATTCACCCCTCCACTTT. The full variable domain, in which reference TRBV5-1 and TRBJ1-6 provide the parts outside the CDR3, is KAGVTQTPRYLIKTRGQQVTLSCSPISGHRSVSWYQQTPGQGLQFLFEYFSETQRNKGNFPGRFSGRQFSNSRSEMNVSTLELGDSALYLCASSLGIANNSPLHFGNGTRLTVT.

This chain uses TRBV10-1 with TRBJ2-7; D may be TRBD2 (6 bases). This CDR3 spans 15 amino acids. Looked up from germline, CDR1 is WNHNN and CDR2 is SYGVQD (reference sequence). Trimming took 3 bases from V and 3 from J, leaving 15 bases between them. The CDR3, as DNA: TGCGCCAGCAGTGACGGTTTTGGAGGGTACTACGAGCAGTACTTC. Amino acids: CASSDGFGGYYEQYF.

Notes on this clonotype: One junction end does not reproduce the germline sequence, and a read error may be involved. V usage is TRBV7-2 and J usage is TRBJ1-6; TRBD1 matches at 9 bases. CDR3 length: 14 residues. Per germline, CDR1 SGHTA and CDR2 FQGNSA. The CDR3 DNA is TGTACCAGCAGCCCCGGGACAGGGAAGTCACCCCTCCACTTC. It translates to CTSSPGTGKSPLHF.

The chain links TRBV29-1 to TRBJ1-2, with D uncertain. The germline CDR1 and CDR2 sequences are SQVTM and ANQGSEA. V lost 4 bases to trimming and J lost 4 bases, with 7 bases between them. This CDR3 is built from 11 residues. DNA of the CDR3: TGCAGCGTTGTCGGCTTCTATGGCTACACCTTC. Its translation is CSVVGFYGYTF.

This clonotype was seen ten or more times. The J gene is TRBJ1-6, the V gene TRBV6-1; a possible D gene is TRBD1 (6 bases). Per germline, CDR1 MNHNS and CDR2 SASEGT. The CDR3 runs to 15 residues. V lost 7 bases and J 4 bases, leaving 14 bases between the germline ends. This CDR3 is CASTPGQGYNSPLHF. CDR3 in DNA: TGTGCCAGCACCCCCGGGCAGGGGTATAATTCACCCCTCCACTTT.

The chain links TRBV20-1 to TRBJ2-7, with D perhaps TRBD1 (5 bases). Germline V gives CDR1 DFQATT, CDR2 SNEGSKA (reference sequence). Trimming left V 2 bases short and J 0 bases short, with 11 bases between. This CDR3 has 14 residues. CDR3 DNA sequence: TGCAGTGCTAGACCGACGACAGCCTCCTACGAGCAGTACTTC. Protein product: CSARPTTASYEQYF.

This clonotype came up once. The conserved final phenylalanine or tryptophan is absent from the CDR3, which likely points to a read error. CDR3 nucleotide sequence: TGTGCCACCACTGAGGTCCTCTCTGGAAACACCATATATTCT. Translating gives CATTEVLSGNTIYS. This chain connects TRBV24-1 to TRBJ1-3; the D is unclear. The length of the CDR3 is 14 residues. Trimming shortened V by 8 bases and J by 0 bases, and 10 bases separated the two germline ends. Germline CDR1 and CDR2: KGHDR and SFDVKD.

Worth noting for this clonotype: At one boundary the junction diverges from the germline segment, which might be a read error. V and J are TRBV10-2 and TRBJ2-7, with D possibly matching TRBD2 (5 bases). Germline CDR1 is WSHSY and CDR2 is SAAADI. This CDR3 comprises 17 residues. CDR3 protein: CASSESVGRGSSHEQYF. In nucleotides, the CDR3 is TGCGCCAGCAGTGAGTCGGTAGGCAGAGGGAGCTCCCACGAGCAGTACTTC.

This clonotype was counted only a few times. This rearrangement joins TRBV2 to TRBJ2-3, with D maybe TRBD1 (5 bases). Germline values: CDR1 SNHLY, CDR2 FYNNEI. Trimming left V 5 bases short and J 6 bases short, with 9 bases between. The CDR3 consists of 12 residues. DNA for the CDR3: TGTGCCAGCAGTCTAAACAGGGATACGCAGTATTTT. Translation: CASSLNRDTQYF.

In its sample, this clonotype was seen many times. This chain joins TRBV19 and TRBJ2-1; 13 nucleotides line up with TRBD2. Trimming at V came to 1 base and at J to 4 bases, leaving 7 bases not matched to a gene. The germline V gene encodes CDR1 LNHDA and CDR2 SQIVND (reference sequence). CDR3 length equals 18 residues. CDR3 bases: TGTGCCAGTAGTATAGGACTAGCGGGGGGAAAGCCTTACAATGAGCAGTTCTTC. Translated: CASSIGLAGGKPYNEQFF. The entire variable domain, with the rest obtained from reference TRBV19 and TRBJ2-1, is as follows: DGGITQSPKYLFRKEGQNVTLSCEQNLNHDAMYWYRQDPGQGLRLIYYSQIVNDFQKGDIAEGYSVSREKKESFPLTVTSAQKNPTAFYLCASSIGLAGGKPYNEQFFGPGTRLTVL.

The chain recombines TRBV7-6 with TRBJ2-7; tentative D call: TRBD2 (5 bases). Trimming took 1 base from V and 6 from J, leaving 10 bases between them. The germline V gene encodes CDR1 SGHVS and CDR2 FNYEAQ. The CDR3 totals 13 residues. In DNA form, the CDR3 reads TGTGCCAGCAGCTTAGGAGTAAGCGGCGAGCAGTACTTC. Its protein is CASSLGVSGEQYF.

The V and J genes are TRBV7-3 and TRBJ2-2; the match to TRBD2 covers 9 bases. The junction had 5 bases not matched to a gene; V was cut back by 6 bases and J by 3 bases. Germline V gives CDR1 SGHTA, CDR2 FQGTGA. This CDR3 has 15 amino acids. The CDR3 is CASRASGAYTGELFF. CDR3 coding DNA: TGTGCCAGCAGAGCTAGCGGGGCCTACACCGGGGAGCTGTTTTTT. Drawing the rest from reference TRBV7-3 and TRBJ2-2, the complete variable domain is GAGVSQTPSNKVTEKGKYVELRCDPISGHTALYWYRQSLGQGPEFLIYFQGTGAADDSGLPNDRFFAVRPEGSVSTLKIQRTERGDSAVYLCASRASGAYTGELFFGEGSRLTVL.

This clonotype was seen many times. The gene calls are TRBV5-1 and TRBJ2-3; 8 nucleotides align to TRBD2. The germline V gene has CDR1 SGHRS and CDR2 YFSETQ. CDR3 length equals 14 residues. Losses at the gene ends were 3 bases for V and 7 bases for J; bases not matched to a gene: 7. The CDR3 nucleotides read TGCGCCAGCAGCTCTCCGGGACTAGTACATACGCAGTATTTT. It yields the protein CASSSPGLVHTQYF. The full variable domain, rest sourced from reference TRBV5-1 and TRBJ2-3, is KAGVTQTPRYLIKTRGQQVTLSCSPISGHRSVSWYQQTPGQGLQFLFEYFSETQRNKGNFPGRFSGRQFSNSRSEMNVSTLELGDSALYLCASSSPGLVHTQYFGPGTRLTVL.

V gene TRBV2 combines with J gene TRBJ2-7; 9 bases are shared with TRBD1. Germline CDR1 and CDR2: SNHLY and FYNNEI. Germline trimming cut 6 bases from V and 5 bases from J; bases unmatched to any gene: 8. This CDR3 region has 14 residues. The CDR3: CASRETGGRDEQYF. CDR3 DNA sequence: TGTGCCAGCAGGGAAACAGGGGGCAGGGACGAGCAGTACTTC.

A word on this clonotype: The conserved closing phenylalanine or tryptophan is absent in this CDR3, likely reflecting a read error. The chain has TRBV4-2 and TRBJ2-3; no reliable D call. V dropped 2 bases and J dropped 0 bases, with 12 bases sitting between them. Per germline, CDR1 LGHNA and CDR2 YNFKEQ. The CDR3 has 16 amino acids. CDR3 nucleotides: TGTGCCAGCAGCCAAACGTTAGCAGAAAGCACAGATACGCAGTATCTT. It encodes CASSQTLAESTDTQYL.

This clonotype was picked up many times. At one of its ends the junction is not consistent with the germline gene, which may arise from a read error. The CDR3 reads CASNQIWGEKLFF. The CDR3 DNA sequence: TGTGCCAGCAACCAAATCTGGGGTGAAAAACTGTTTTTT. V usage is TRBV4-2 and J usage is TRBJ1-4; D gene ambiguous. This CDR3 region has 13 residues. CDR1 and CDR2 from the germline V gene are LGHNA and YNFKEQ.

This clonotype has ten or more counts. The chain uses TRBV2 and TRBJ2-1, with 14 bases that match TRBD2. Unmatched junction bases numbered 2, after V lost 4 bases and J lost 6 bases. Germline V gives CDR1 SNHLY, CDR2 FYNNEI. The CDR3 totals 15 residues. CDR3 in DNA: TGTGCCAGCAGTGCGACTAGCGGGGGGGCCAATGAGCAGTTCTTC. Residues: CASSATSGGANEQFF.

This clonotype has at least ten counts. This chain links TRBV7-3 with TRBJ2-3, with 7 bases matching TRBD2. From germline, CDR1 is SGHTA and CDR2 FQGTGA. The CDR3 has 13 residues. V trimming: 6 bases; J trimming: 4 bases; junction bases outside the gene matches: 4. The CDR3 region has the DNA TGTGCCAGCAGATCGAGCGGGGCAGATACGCAGTATTTT. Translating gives CASRSSGADTQYF.